The next 18 T cell receptor beta chains were all read from a single sample in a study of cytomegalovirus exposure and HLA in healthy donors. With 60 Vbeta and 13 Jbeta primers, the PCR was carried out. Using immunoSEQ multiplex PCR, the repertoire was profiled, and TCRdb retains in-frame clones only, with some absent. Of some 65,000 clones listed, around 68% are singletons. Source material: PBMCs. The receptors shown here come from a man aged 50-59 years in good health and CMV-seropositive.

This sequence joins TRBV11-2 and TRBJ2-1; D unresolved. The CDR3 runs 16 residues. Germline V CDR1 and CDR2: SGHAT, FQNNGV. The V end lost 0 bases, the J end lost 3 bases, and 12 bases lay between the germline ends. The CDR3 region is CASSLDVASLYNEQFF. For the CDR3, the DNA is TGTGCCAGCAGCTTAGACGTAGCAAGTCTCTACAATGAGCAGTTCTTC.

The chain couples TRBV27 to TRBJ1-5, with TRBD1 matching over 7 bases. CDR3 length: 15 amino acids. The germline CDR1 and CDR2 sequences are MNHEY and SMNVEV (reference sequence). With 3 bases clipped from V and 5 bases from J, the junction kept 7 bases outside the gene matches. CDR3 region: CASSFTGVGDQPQHF. The CDR3, as DNA: TGTGCCAGCAGTTTCACAGGGGTTGGAGATCAGCCCCAGCATTTT.

This clone was picked up a small number of times. The V and J genes are TRBV27 and TRBJ2-7; 9 bases are a match to TRBD2. Germline CDR1 MNHEY, CDR2 SMNVEV (reference sequence). V was clipped by 3 bases and J by 2 bases; unmatched bases: 8. The CDR3 length is 16 residues. CDR3 nucleotide sequence: TGTGCCAGCAGTTTCTATAGCGGGGGATCCCCCTACGAGCAGTACTTC. Protein product: CASSFYSGGSPYEQYF.

The genes are TRBV7-2 and TRBJ2-7; a possible D gene is TRBD1 (7 bases). The CDR3 covers 14 residues. The ends were cut back, 5 bases at V and 2 bases at J, with 13 bases in the middle. Germline V gene data show CDR1 as SGHTA and CDR2 as FQGNSA. CDR3 protein: CASSPGQRAYEQYF. In DNA, the CDR3 is TGTGCCAGCAGCCCGGGACAGCGGGCCTACGAGCAGTACTTC.

The gene calls are TRBV7-8 and TRBJ2-7; D is unclear. CDR1 and CDR2 (germline): SGHVS, FQNEAQ. Deletions cut 2 bases from V and 6 bases from J, with 14 bases between. This CDR3 has 14 residues. The CDR3: CASSLRPLGGEQYF. In nucleotides, the CDR3 is TGTGCCAGCAGCTTAAGGCCCCTAGGTGGCGAGCAGTACTTC.

As concerns this clone: Other nucleotide sequences in the sample specify the same CDR3. The chain recombines TRBV7-6 with TRBJ2-1; D gene uncertain. Germline V gene data show CDR1 as SGHVS and CDR2 as FNYEAQ. Deletions cut 6 bases from V and 10 bases from J, with 19 bases between. The CDR3 sequence is 14 residues long. Written as DNA, the CDR3 is TGTGCCAGCAGAAGAGAAACCGGGTTGAGCGAGCAGTTCTTC. Its translation is CASRRETGLSEQFF.

This clone was observed a few times. This rearrangement joins TRBV27 to TRBJ2-7; a weak D match, TRBD2 (7 bases). The length of the CDR3 is 16 residues. Germline CDR1 and CDR2: MNHEY and SMNVEV (reference sequence). Trimming took 6 bases from V and 6 from J, leaving 24 bases between them. CDR3 coding DNA: TGTGCCAGCAGCGGGCTGGGGGGGCGTAGGTCCGGCGAGCAGTACTTC. Encoded protein: CASSGLGGRRSGEQYF.

This rearrangement joins TRBV5-1 to TRBJ2-1; 10 nucleotides agree with TRBD2. In germline, CDR1 is SGHRS, CDR2 YFSETQ. The trim removed 2 bases at V and 8 bases at J, leaving 7 bases unmatched. This CDR3 is 15 amino acids long. The CDR3 region is CASSLTLAGVDEQFF. CDR3 bases: TGCGCCAGCAGCTTAACGCTAGCGGGGGTCGATGAGCAGTTCTTC.

The chain links TRBV9 to TRBJ1-3; no definite D call. The CDR3 is made up of 16 amino acids. Germline assignment: CDR1 SGDLS and CDR2 YYNGEE. V lost 0 bases to trimming and J lost 0 bases, with 10 bases between them. In nucleotides, the CDR3 is TGTGCCAGCAGCGTAGGGCGGGCGCGCTCTGGAAACACCATATATTTT. This codes for CASSVGRARSGNTIYF.

The chain employs TRBV27 and TRBJ2-7; 7 bases match TRBD2. CDR1 and CDR2 (germline): MNHEY, SMNVEV (reference sequence). This CDR3 is built from 13 residues. V lost 4 bases to trimming and J lost 2 bases; unmatched junction nucleotides: 2. Here the CDR3 reads CASSSLAAYEQYF. DNA of the CDR3: TGTGCCAGCAGTTCCCTAGCGGCCTACGAGCAGTACTTC.

This clone was counted between two and nine times. The chain has TRBV9 and TRBJ1-1, with 8 bases matching TRBD1. This CDR3 spans 15 amino acids. V lost 4 bases, J lost 0 bases, and 5 bases stayed unmatched. From germline, CDR1 is SGDLS and CDR2 YYNGEE. For the CDR3, the DNA is TGTGCCAGCAGCCTCCGGACAGGGTTGAACACTGAAGCTTTCTTT. Its protein product is CASSLRTGLNTEAFF.

The chain joins TRBV30 to TRBJ2-2; a weak D match, TRBD1 (6 bases). This CDR3 is built from 14 residues. The V gene lost 5 bases and the J gene lost 0 bases, with 10 bases spanning the gap. CDR1 GTSNPN and CDR2 SVGIG come from the germline V gene (reference sequence). The CDR3 DNA reads TGTGCCTGGTTACAGGGTTCGAACACCGGGGAGCTGTTTTTT. Translation gives CAWLQGSNTGELFF. Variable domain in full (rest from reference TRBV30 and TRBJ2-2): SQTIHQWPATLVQPVGSPLSLECTVEGTSNPNLYWYRQAAGRGLQLLFYSVGIGQISSEVPQNLSASRPQDRQFILSSKKLLLSDSGFYLCAWLQGSNTGELFFGEGSRLTVL.

The gene calls are TRBV18 and TRBJ2-7, with D possibly TRBD1 on 5 matching bases. Germline CDR1 KGHSH, CDR2 LQKENI. The V and J ends lost 4 bases and 2 bases respectively, with 12 bases between them. The CDR3 contains 14 residues. CDR3 loop: CASSLDSGPYEQYF. CDR3 DNA sequence: TGTGCCAGCTCACTAGACAGTGGTCCCTACGAGCAGTACTTC.

V and J are TRBV4-1 and TRBJ2-1, with 8 positions matching TRBD1. The J segment lost 0 bases and the V segment lost 8 bases, leaving 3 bases of the junction unmatched. The germline V gene encodes CDR1 MGHRA and CDR2 YSYEKL. The length of the CDR3 is 14 residues. The CDR3 nucleotides read TGCGCCAGCTCGGACAGGGCCTCCTACAATGAGCAGTTCTTC. Encoded protein: CASSDRASYNEQFF.

This clone occurred a few times. The chain links TRBV6-5 to TRBJ2-2; 9 bases are a match to TRBD1. The ends lost 10 bases at V and 0 bases at J; junction bases unmatched: 3. Germline assignment: CDR1 MNHEY and CDR2 SVGAGI. The CDR3 has 14 residues. CDR3 residues: CATRQGANTGELFF. The CDR3 DNA reads TGTGCCACCAGACAGGGGGCGAACACCGGGGAGCTGTTTTTT.

CDR3 residues: CASSPGAEETQYF. CDR3 in DNA: TGTGCCAGCTCACCTGGGGCAGAGGAGACCCAGTACTTC. This chain links TRBV18 with TRBJ2-5; D is perhaps TRBD1 (5 bases). Per the germline V gene, CDR1 is KGHSH and CDR2 is LQKENI. Trimming took 3 bases from V and 5 from J, leaving 10 bases between them. The CDR3 consists of 13 residues.

This sequence joins TRBV4-3 and TRBJ1-5, with D tentatively TRBD1 (5 bases). V lost 0 bases, J lost 6 bases, and 12 bases lay in between. The germline gives CDR1 LGHNA, CDR2 YSLEER. CDR3 size: 15 residues. This CDR3 reads CASSQDGGGSQPQHF. The CDR3 nucleotides are TGCGCCAGCAGCCAAGATGGGGGGGGATCTCAGCCCCAGCATTTT.

The chain carries TRBV6-7 and TRBJ2-5; 7 positions agree with TRBD1. TRBV6-7 is noted as an ORF with a role that remains uncertain. CDR3 size: 15 residues. V trimming: 2 bases; J trimming: 1 base; junction bases outside the gene matches: 4. DNA of the CDR3: TGTGCCAGCAGTTACCCCCGACAGGGCCAAGAGACCCAGTACTTC. Protein: CASSYPRQGQETQYF.